The entry below describes one T cell receptor beta chain. The antigen this receptor binds is unknown. The record has no base qualities; no much larger clone is one base away. This entry comes from a study of PD-1 blockade in classical Hodgkin lymphoma (dated by TCRdb to 2020 to 2021). About the investigation overall: Nivolumab dosing was 3 mg/kg intravenously every 2 weeks, continuing until either disease progression or unacceptable toxicity. The study used CyTOF and TCR beta sequencing to define a peripheral blood immune signature of response to PD-1 blockade in classical Hodgkin lymphoma. The paper as a whole reports these results and caveats: By C4D1, a significant rise was seen in CD4+ TCR diversity but not in CD8+ TCR diversity (p=0.0027 vs p=0.16), and the rise was most apparent among complete responders (p=0.02). Baseline TCR diversity was reported to be lower in newly diagnosed patients than in healthy donors and to be lower still in relapsed/refractory patients. Only a single clinical trial cohort was studied, and what caused the repertoire differences, possibly disease activity or prior therapy, remained undefined. Trial patients achieving complete response had baseline diversity similar to newly diagnosed patients, whereas partial responders and progressors had significantly lower diversity. Diversity was lower in patients who began nivolumab less than 1 year after ASCT, so these patients were left out of later analyses to avoid confounding by immune reconstitution.

Genomic DNA was extracted with the Qiagen DNeasy kit from unsorted PBMCs and from negatively selected CD4+ and CD8+ fractions. Amplification of TCR beta CDR3 regions was done by immunoSEQ multiplex PCR with primers that anneal to V and J segments. Amplification bias was minimized using a synthetic immune receptor repertoire, and residual bias was removed computationally after sequencing. Concerning the study's data processing: Custom Python scripts were used to quantify repertoire diversity as the Shannon entropy index. The unsorted, CD4+ and CD8+ repertoires were each analyzed separately, with the exception of combined analyses, where CD4+ and CD8+ sequences were merged in silico. Clonal expansion was defined as at least a 2-fold frequency increase after treatment relative to C1D1, with a pseudocount of 0.5 for undetected baseline clones. Clones with 0 or 1 copy at C1D1 were classified as singleton clones, and clones with 2 or more copies were classified as non-singleton clones. Clones expanded in unsorted samples were assigned a CD4+, CD8+ or unknown annotation through matching of protein sequences in sorted samples from the same patient. Wilcoxon tests on paired samples were used to test diversity changes from C1D1 to C4D1. TCRdb obtained this table from immuneACCESS and retained in-frame rearrangements with V and J assigned. These tables miss some clones; where compared with another copy, unresolved V genes account for less than half of the shortfall, and the remainder is unexplained. The D gene and trimming were derived from the DNA, and the V and J assignments and clone size from that table. Across this sample there are tens of thousands of clones, with more than 90% seen only once. The ten top clones hold around 8% of the sample.

Interpreted using the paper, the time point label stands for: cycle 4 day 1 (C4D1), after less than 7 weeks of nivolumab. Relapse after autologous stem cell transplantation had occurred in all trial patients, and cohorts A, B and C were distinguished by prior brentuximab vedotin exposure. A total of 56 patients with relapsed/refractory classical Hodgkin lymphoma made up the trial cohort, and each patient's best overall response was complete response, partial response or progressive disease. In the multi-cohort phase II CheckMate 205 trial, trial patients received single-agent nivolumab. Best overall response was determined by an independent review committee according to the 2007 International Working Group response criteria. Trial PBMCs were obtained immediately prior to nivolumab initiation (C1D1) and on therapy at cycle 2 day 1 and cycle 4 day 1. Peripheral blood was collected in 8 mL Vacutainer Cell Preparation Tubes, from which PBMCs were isolated by centrifugation and then cryopreserved.

The clonotype was recovered from a human donor with classical Hodgkin lymphoma. The sequencing used peripheral blood mononuclear cells (PBMCs), collected before the fourth cycle of nivolumab.

The sequence in DNA is TGTGCCAGCAGCCGGACTAGTATCCATGAGCAGTTCTTC. Its product reads: CASSRTSIHEQFF. The rearranged chain carries TRBV5-5 and TRBJ2-1; the central 7 bases match TRBD2. V ends up 4 bases short and J 8 bases short, with an unmatched junction base count of 6. The CDR3 holds 13 amino acids from the cysteine to the phenylalanine. Left in the record is the CDR3 DNA by itself, 39 bases read in frame from the first base. The germline V gene encodes CDR1 SGHKS and CDR2 YYEKEE (reference sequence). This CDR3, with the reference TRBV5-5 and TRBJ2-1 proteins standing in past its ends, gives the full variable domain DAGVTQSPTHLIKTRGQQVTLRCSPISGHKSVSWYQQVLGQGPQFIFQYYEKEERGRGNFPDRFSARQFPNYSSELNVNALLLGDSALYLCASSRTSIHEQFFGPGTRLTVL.